These 17 T cell receptor beta chains share one sample of origin, sequenced in a study of blood T cell repertoires in COVID-19. Here immunoSEQ multiplex PCR was the method, and the copy in TCRdb shows in-frame clones only, minus some. Altogether roughly 250,000 clones are present, 70% to 90% being singletons, with the ten largest covering roughly 3.5%. Sequencing was done on a sample of PBMCs or T cells enriched from blood (not recorded which). The source is a woman aged 40 to 50 with acute COVID-19.

The CDR3 nucleotides are TGCGCCAGCAGGAGACTAGCGGATGGGAATGAGCAGTTCTTC. Translated, it gives CASRRLADGNEQFF. The rearrangement uses TRBV5-1 and TRBJ2-1; 9 bases are a match to TRBD2. Trimming at V came to 5 bases and at J to 7 bases, leaving 7 bases not matched to a gene. Per germline, CDR1 SGHRS and CDR2 YFSETQ. The CDR3 totals 14 residues.

V is TRBV30 and J is TRBJ2-1, with 7 bases that match TRBD2. Trimming cost V 0 bases and J 8 bases; bases outside gene matches: 7. Germline CDR1 reads GTSNPN; CDR2 reads SVGIG (reference sequence). This CDR3 has 14 amino acids. The CDR3 reads CAWSVGGSGYEQFF. As DNA, the CDR3 is TGTGCCTGGAGTGTAGGCGGGAGTGGCTATGAGCAGTTCTTC.

The chain combines TRBV7-2 with TRBJ1-2; TRBD1 agrees at 12 bases. J gave up 7 bases and V 7 bases, and 4 bases lay outside the gene matches. The CDR3 contains 13 residues. CDR1 and CDR2 from the germline V gene are SGHTA and FQGNSA. CDR3 region: CASTRDRGPGYTF. The CDR3 nucleotides are TGTGCCAGCACCAGGGACAGGGGGCCTGGCTACACCTTC.

The chain employs TRBV11-3 and TRBJ2-7, with 12 bases aligning to TRBD2. CDR3 length: 18 residues. Germline V gene sequence: CDR1 SGHNT, CDR2 YENEEA. Trimming removed 5 bases from V and 1 base from J; junction bases left unmatched: 12. DNA for the CDR3: TGTGCCAGCAGCCCACTCTGGACTAGCGGGAAGCCTTCCTACGAGCAGTACTTC. It encodes CASSPLWTSGKPSYEQYF.

The chain employs TRBV19 and TRBJ2-7, with 7 bases matching TRBD2. Germline V gives CDR1 LNHDA, CDR2 SQIVND (reference sequence). Trimming took 3 bases from V and 5 from J; bases not matched to a gene: 7. This CDR3 has 14 residues. The CDR3 loop reads CASSITSVVHEQYF. CDR3 bases: TGTGCCAGTAGTATCACTAGCGTGGTCCACGAGCAGTACTTC.

The chain employs TRBV2 and TRBJ2-7, with TRBD2 matching 7 bases. V dropped 1 base and J dropped 3; count of bases not matched to a gene: 3. CDR1 is SNHLY, CDR2 FYNNEI, per germline. The CDR3 length is 14 residues. The CDR3 region has the DNA TGTGCCAGCAGTGAAGGCGGGAGAGGCTACGAGCAGTACTTC. Translated, it gives CASSEGGRGYEQYF. Looking up the rest from reference TRBV2 and TRBJ2-7 gives the full variable domain: EPEVTQTPSHQVTQMGQEVILRCVPISNHLYFYWYRQILGQKVEFLVSFYNNEISEKSEIFDDQFSVERPDGSNFTLKIRSTKLEDSAMYFCASSEGGRGYEQYFGPGTRLTVT.

This chain joins TRBV28 and TRBJ2-1, with D perhaps matching TRBD2 (7 bases). The ends were cut back, 3 bases at V and 8 bases at J, with 14 bases in the middle. The CDR3 spans 14 residues. Germline assignment: CDR1 MDHEN and CDR2 SYDVKM. The CDR3 DNA reads TGTGCCAGCAGTTTCATGGAGGGGGGGGATGAGCAGTTCTTC. Residues: CASSFMEGGDEQFF.

This chain joins TRBV6-5 and TRBJ2-1, with 9 bases matching TRBD1. CDR1 and CDR2 (germline): MNHEY, SVGAGI. The CDR3 is 15 amino acids. V shed 5 bases, J shed 3 bases, and the junction held 5 bases outside the gene matches. Here the CDR3 DNA reads TGTGCCAGCAGTATTGGGACAGGGAACTACAATGAGCAGTTCTTC. This encodes CASSIGTGNYNEQFF.

This chain joins TRBV27 and TRBJ2-2; 9 nucleotides agree with TRBD2. V lost 2 bases to trimming and J lost 4 bases; unmatched junction nucleotides: 2. This CDR3 is 15 amino acids long. The germline gives CDR1 MNHEY, CDR2 SMNVEV (reference sequence). The CDR3 loop reads CASSLKTSGTGELFF. CDR3 coding DNA: TGTGCCAGCAGTTTAAAGACTAGCGGCACCGGGGAGCTGTTTTTT.

This rearrangement joins TRBV5-5 to TRBJ2-3; D is unclear. CDR1 is SGHKS, CDR2 YYEKEE, per germline (reference sequence). The CDR3 spans 12 residues. V dropped 4 bases and J dropped 6 bases, with 9 bases sitting between them. The CDR3 loop is CASSRPVDTQYF. DNA for the CDR3: TGTGCCAGCAGCCGCCCGGTTGATACGCAGTATTTT.

Only a few counts were recorded for this clone. The sample has other DNA sequences that encode this CDR3 too. This chain links TRBV9 with TRBJ1-3, with D uncertain. The CDR3 contains 17 residues. Germline values: CDR1 SGDLS, CDR2 YYNGEE. Trimming pared 0 bases from V and 0 bases from J, leaving 13 bases between. CDR3: CASSVAPGLHSGNTIYF. In DNA form, the CDR3 reads TGTGCCAGCAGCGTAGCTCCGGGGTTACACTCTGGAAACACCATATATTTT.

V is TRBV11-1 and J is TRBJ2-1; D gene uncertain. Germline CDR1 is SGHAT and CDR2 is FQDESV (reference sequence). V was trimmed by 5 bases and J by 4 bases, leaving 15 bases between them. This CDR3 comprises 15 residues. The CDR3: CASSTVSQTYNEQFF. The DNA for the CDR3 is TGTGCCAGCAGCACCGTGTCCCAAACTTACAATGAGCAGTTCTTC.

The rearrangement uses TRBV19 and TRBJ2-2, with TRBD1 identical over 10 bases. The ends lost 7 bases at V and 5 bases at J; junction bases unmatched: 13. Germline loops: CDR1 LNHDA, CDR2 SQIVND (reference sequence). CDR3 length: 17 amino acids. CDR3 sequence: CASTETAGTGDTGELFF. The CDR3 nucleotides are TGTGCCAGTACCGAAACAGCAGGGACAGGGGATACCGGGGAGCTGTTTTTT.

The chain uses TRBV7-8 and TRBJ2-7; 9 bases agree with TRBD2. The CDR3 is made up of 14 amino acids. After removal of 3 bases from V and 3 bases from J, the junction contained 3 bases not matched to a gene. Germline V gives CDR1 SGHVS, CDR2 FQNEAQ. This CDR3 reads CASSLRGGHYEQYF. The DNA of the CDR3 is TGTGCCAGCAGCTTGCGGGGGGGGCACTACGAGCAGTACTTC.

The genes are TRBV14 and TRBJ2-1; D is unclear. Germline CDR1 reads SGHDN; CDR2 reads FVKESK. There are 14 residues in the CDR3. V lost 1 base and J 5 bases, leaving 9 bases between the germline ends. The CDR3 coding sequence is TGTGCCAGCAGCCAAGCCGGAGCTGACAATGAGCAGTTCTTC. This translates into CASSQAGADNEQFF.

The J gene is TRBJ1-1, the V gene TRBV11-2; unclear D gene. Deletions cut 4 bases from V and 1 base from J, with 10 bases between. The germline gives CDR1 SGHAT, CDR2 FQNNGV. The CDR3 is 14 amino acids. The DNA of the CDR3 is TGTGCCAGCAGCTCCCCCCTGGCGAACACTGAAGCTTTCTTT. It specifies CASSSPLANTEAFF.

This clone was seen just once. The chain employs TRBV6-5 and TRBJ1-6; D perhaps matches TRBD1 (6 bases). Between the trimmed V and J ends, which lost 5 bases and 7 bases, there was a span of 15 bases. The CDR3 has 15 amino acids. Germline V gene sequence: CDR1 MNHEY, CDR2 SVGAGI. The chain's CDR3 is CASSLDSDRNSPLHF. The CDR3 DNA follows: TGTGCCAGCAGTCTGGACAGCGATAGGAATTCACCCCTCCACTTT.